One and the same sample provided the 11 T cell receptor beta chains below, sequenced in a study of blood T cell repertoires in COVID-19. Assay: immunoSEQ multiplex PCR; the TCRdb copy retains only in-frame clones and omits some. The sample consists of approximately 100,000 clones, about 89% of them appearing once. Sequencing input: peripheral blood. These receptors originate from a man in his fifties or sixties with acute or convalescent COVID-19.

V is TRBV2 and J is TRBJ1-2; possible D gene TRBD1, 5 bases. The CDR3 runs 17 residues. Germline V gene lookup returns CDR1 SNHLY and CDR2 FYNNEI. DNA for the CDR3: TGTACATCCAAACCATGGGGAGGGACCCAGGCTAACTATGGCTACACCTTC. This encodes CTSKPWGGTQANYGYTF.

The V gene is TRBV21-1, the J gene TRBJ2-6; the tabulated D call, TRBD2, remains unverified against the DNA. TRBV21-1 is a recognized pseudogene. CDR3 length: 13 residues. The CDR3 coding sequence is TGTGCCAGCAGCCTTCGGGGGGCCAACGTCCTGACTTTC. This gives the protein CASSLRGANVLTF.

The chain carries TRBV30 and TRBJ2-1, with TRBD2 matching 13 bases. Germline values: CDR1 GTSNPN, CDR2 SVGIG (reference sequence). The length of the CDR3 is 15 residues. V shed 2 bases and J 8 bases; nucleotides not matched to a gene: 6. This CDR3 is CAWSTGLAGEDEQFF. CDR3 DNA: TGTGCCTGGAGTACCGGACTAGCGGGAGAGGATGAGCAGTTCTTC. Full variable domain (rest looked up from reference TRBV30 and TRBJ2-1): SQTIHQWPATLVQPVGSPLSLECTVEGTSNPNLYWYRQAAGRGLQLLFYSVGIGQISSEVPQNLSASRPQDRQFILSSKKLLLSDSGFYLCAWSTGLAGEDEQFFGPGTRLTVL.

This chain joins TRBV5-4 and TRBJ2-3; 10 nucleotides match TRBD1. V gave up 3 bases and J gave up 4 bases; unmatched junction bases: 2. The CDR3 sequence is 14 residues long. Germline V gene lookup returns CDR1 SGHNT and CDR2 YYREEE (reference sequence). CDR3 coding DNA: TGTGCCAGCAGCTGGGGACAGGGGTCAGATACGCAGTATTTT. Protein sequence: CASSWGQGSDTQYF.

DNA of the CDR3: TGTGCCTGGAGCCCAGGGTTAGATACGCAGTATTTT. Protein sequence: CAWSPGLDTQYF. This rearrangement joins TRBV30 to TRBJ2-3; D might be TRBD1 (5 bases). The CDR3 has 12 residues. V lost 3 bases and J lost 5, with 9 bases in between. The germline CDR1 and CDR2 sequences are GTSNPN and SVGIG (reference sequence).

The chain has TRBV28 and TRBJ2-7; the D gene is possibly TRBD1 (6 bases). This CDR3 is 15 amino acids long. Looked up from germline, CDR1 is MDHEN and CDR2 is SYDVKM. The V and J ends lost 4 bases and 0 bases respectively, with 13 bases between them. The CDR3 DNA reads TGTGCCAGCAGTTCTCAGGGGCTCAACTCCTACGAGCAGTACTTC. Protein product: CASSSQGLNSYEQYF.

V usage is TRBV7-9 and J usage is TRBJ2-1, with TRBD1 as a possible D gene (6 bases). Trimming removed 5 bases from V and 8 bases from J, with 13 bases in between. The CDR3 spans 13 residues. Looked up from germline, CDR1 is SEHNR and CDR2 is FQNEAQ (reference sequence). CDR3 sequence: CASSEGTLDEQFF. CDR3 nucleotides: TGTGCCAGCAGCGAGGGGACATTGGATGAGCAGTTCTTC.

This clone was seen only a few times. The V and J genes are TRBV10-1 and TRBJ2-7, with 9 bases fitting TRBD1. Looked up from germline, CDR1 is WNHNN and CDR2 is SYGVQD (reference sequence). CDR3 length: 15 amino acids. Germline trimming cut 1 base from V and 2 bases from J; bases unmatched to any gene: 3. CDR3 loop: CASSEWTGVTYEQYF. CDR3 nucleotide sequence: TGCGCCAGCAGTGAGTGGACAGGGGTTACCTACGAGCAGTACTTC.

V and J are TRBV30 and TRBJ1-4; 7 bases are shared with TRBD1. Germline assignment: CDR1 GTSNPN and CDR2 SVGIG (reference sequence). V shed 5 bases and J 7 bases; nucleotides not matched to a gene: 7. CDR3 length: 13 residues. This chain's CDR3 is CAWDRDSGEKLFF. The CDR3 nucleotides are TGTGCCTGGGACCGGGACAGCGGTGAAAAACTGTTTTTT.

This chain uses TRBV28 with TRBJ1-2; TRBD1 agrees at 7 bases. The ends lost 5 bases at V and 2 bases at J; junction bases unmatched: 11. Germline CDR1 is MDHEN and CDR2 is SYDVKM. CDR3 length equals 16 residues. CDR3: CASSPEGTAKNYGYTF. The CDR3 nucleotides are TGTGCCAGCAGTCCTGAGGGGACAGCGAAGAACTATGGCTACACCTTC.

This chain uses TRBV19 with TRBJ2-1, with TRBD2 matching 9 bases. The CDR3 runs 16 residues. Germline V CDR1 and CDR2: LNHDA, SQIVND (reference sequence). The trim removed 2 bases at V and 4 bases at J, leaving 6 bases unmatched. In nucleotides, the CDR3 is TGTGCCAGTAGTATATCCTGGACTAGCGCGTACAATGAGCAGTTCTTC. It codes for CASSISWTSAYNEQFF. Full variable domain (remainder filled in from reference TRBV19 and TRBJ2-1): DGGITQSPKYLFRKEGQNVTLSCEQNLNHDAMYWYRQDPGQGLRLIYYSQIVNDFQKGDIAEGYSVSREKKESFPLTVTSAQKNPTAFYLCASSISWTSAYNEQFFGPGTRLTVL.